The 14 T cell receptor beta chains given below trace back to one sample, sequenced in a study of blood T cell repertoires in COVID-19. Assay: immunoSEQ multiplex PCR; the TCRdb copy retains only in-frame clones and omits some. Of more than 85,000 clones in the sample, approximately 92% were seen once. Sequences were obtained from peripheral blood. The receptor set was obtained from a woman between 50 and 59 years old with COVID-19, enrolled during active disease.

This chain uses TRBV15 with TRBJ1-1, with D unresolved. V was clipped by 0 bases and J by 3 bases, with 14 bases between them. This CDR3 has 16 amino acids. CDR1 LNHNV and CDR2 YYDKDF come from the germline V gene (reference sequence). The CDR3 sequence: CATSREVGAGDTEAFF. In nucleotides, the CDR3 is TGTGCCACCAGCAGAGAGGTGGGCGCCGGGGACACTGAAGCTTTCTTT.

The V gene is TRBV6-2 or TRBV6-3, the J gene TRBJ2-7; 8 bases are a match to TRBD1. The length of the CDR3 is 14 residues. Looked up from germline, CDR1 is MNHEY and CDR2 is SVGEGT. J lost 2 bases, V lost 5 bases, and 5 bases had no gene match. CDR3 in amino acids: CASSTGTGTYEQYF. CDR3 coding DNA: TGTGCCAGCAGTACCGGGACAGGTACCTACGAGCAGTACTTC.

V and J are TRBV27 and TRBJ1-2, with D perhaps TRBD1 (5 bases). The germline CDR1 and CDR2 sequences are MNHEY and SMNVEV (reference sequence). V lost 2 bases to trimming and J lost 7 bases, with 11 bases between them. This CDR3 is 13 amino acids long. The CDR3: CASSLAGISGYTF. The CDR3 DNA reads TGTGCCAGCAGTTTAGCAGGGATAAGTGGCTACACCTTC.

The CDR3 coding sequence is TGTGCCAGTAGTGACGGGTTAAACTATGGCTACACCTTC. Translating it yields CASSDGLNYGYTF. The V call is TRBV19, the J call TRBJ1-2; D not resolved. The CDR3 loop spans 13 amino acids. Germline V gene sequence: CDR1 LNHDA, CDR2 SQIVND (reference sequence). V shed 5 bases and J shed 2 bases, with 9 bases lying between them.

This chain connects TRBV15 to TRBJ2-2, with D possibly TRBD2 on 6 matching bases. The length of the CDR3 is 13 residues. V was cut by 5 bases and J by 7 bases, with 11 bases left in between. Germline V gene lookup returns CDR1 LNHNV and CDR2 YYDKDF (reference sequence). The CDR3 bases are TGTGCCACCAGCGGGAGGTTTGGCGGGGAGCTGTTTTTT. Its translation is CATSGRFGGELFF.

The rearrangement joins TRBV5-1 to TRBJ1-5; no clear D. Germline CDR1 is SGHRS and CDR2 is YFSETQ. V gave up 9 bases and J gave up 0 bases, with 19 bases separating them. The CDR3 extends over 16 amino acids. DNA for the CDR3: TGCGCCATCCTCCCTAGAGGCCGCGTTAGCAATCAGCCCCAGCATTTT. It specifies CAILPRGRVSNQPQHF.

The chain has TRBV9 and TRBJ1-2, with D possibly matching TRBD1 (6 bases). The CDR3 runs to 14 residues. V was cut by 0 bases and J by 5 bases, with 11 bases left in between. The germline gives CDR1 SGDLS, CDR2 YYNGEE. The CDR3 sequence: CASSVGDNPYGYTF. As DNA, the CDR3 is TGTGCCAGCAGCGTAGGGGACAATCCTTATGGCTACACCTTC.

This clone has a single count. V is TRBV6-5 and J is TRBJ2-1; 12 positions agree with TRBD2. The CDR3 is made up of 16 amino acids. The germline gives CDR1 MNHEY, CDR2 SVGAGI. The V segment lost 2 bases and the J segment 6 bases; nucleotides outside the gene matches: 5. The CDR3 nucleotides read TGTGCCAGCAGTTACCTGACTAGCGGGGGCCCCAATGAGCAGTTCTTC. Translation: CASSYLTSGGPNEQFF.

Here the CDR3 reads CASSLAGLVGDTQYF. The CDR3 nucleotides read TGTGCCAGCAGCTTGGCGGGACTAGTGGGAGATACGCAGTATTTT. The chain is built from TRBV5-6 and TRBJ2-3, with 8 nucleotides matching TRBD2. J was trimmed by 5 bases and V by 0 bases; bases with no gene match: 5. The CDR3 spans 15 residues. Looked up from germline, CDR1 is SGHDT and CDR2 is YYEEEE.

V usage is TRBV6-5 and J usage is TRBJ1-2, with D possibly TRBD1 on 6 matching bases. Per germline, CDR1 MNHEY and CDR2 SVGAGI. V gave up 5 bases and J gave up 7 bases, with 14 bases separating them. The CDR3 has 13 residues. CDR3 region: CASSTGEGVGYTF. The DNA of the CDR3 is TGTGCCAGCAGTACCGGGGAGGGGGTTGGCTACACCTTC.

The rearrangement uses TRBV2 and TRBJ2-1, with D possibly matching TRBD1 (5 bases). The germline V and J ends were trimmed by 2 bases and 14 bases, with 13 bases remaining between them. Germline CDR1 SNHLY, CDR2 FYNNEI. The CDR3 covers 12 residues. The CDR3 nucleotides read TGTGCCAGCAGTGAAACCCCGACAGAGAAGTTCTTC. Amino acid sequence: CASSETPTEKFF.

The chain links TRBV9 to TRBJ2-2, with TRBD1 matching over 10 bases. This CDR3 has 16 residues. Germline CDR1 SGDLS, CDR2 YYNGEE. J lost 6 bases, V lost 4 bases, and 9 bases had no gene match. The CDR3 here is CASSTGVGQGAGELFF. CDR3 nucleotide sequence: TGTGCCAGCAGCACCGGAGTCGGACAGGGGGCCGGGGAGCTGTTTTTT.

The chain couples TRBV6-5 to TRBJ1-2; D is perhaps TRBD1 (5 bases). V was cut by 6 bases and J by 8 bases, with 19 bases left in between. Germline assignment: CDR1 MNHEY and CDR2 SVGAGI. The CDR3 has 14 residues. The CDR3 is CASSRGTDGRGYTF. In DNA form, the CDR3 reads TGTGCCAGCAGCCGCGGGACCGACGGTCGGGGCTACACCTTC.

The V call is TRBV4-1, the J call TRBJ1-2; 11 bases align to TRBD1. This CDR3 contains 15 residues. Trimming removed 1 base from V and 2 bases from J; junction bases left unmatched: 0. Germline-derived CDR1 and CDR2 are MGHRA and YSYEKL. Written as DNA, the CDR3 is TGCGCCAGCAGCCAAGGGACAGGGGGCAACTATGGCTACACCTTC. The encoded protein is CASSQGTGGNYGYTF.